This T cell receptor (beta chain) appears in the sequencing data of a study of T cells in Graves' hyperthyroidism and ophthalmopathy. Blood was drawn at first hyperthyroidism diagnosis, before any ophthalmopathy symptoms. This clonotype was seen ten or more times. Template material for amplifying TCR beta CDR3 regions consisted of RNA transcripts. The HTBI primer set was used in a first-round RT-PCR of the TCR CDR3. A single record per CDR3 protein comes from TCRdb applying MiXCR to the multiplex PCR reads. The table lists hundreds of thousands of distinct CDR3 sequences, about 25% of them singletons, with roughly a quarter in the top ten. This TCR derives from a man between 40 and 49 years old with Graves' hyperthyroidism that later progressed to Graves' ophthalmopathy. Sequenced input: blood.

CDR3 protein: CASSRMGTGAYTNYGYTF. In DNA form, the CDR3 reads TGTGCCAGCAGCCGAATGGGGACAGGGGCCTATACTAACTATGGCTACACCTTC. The chain couples TRBV6-2 or TRBV6-3 to TRBJ1-2; TRBD1 matches 10 bases. The CDR3 runs to 18 residues. CDR1 and CDR2 from the germline V gene are MNHEY and SVGEGT. V was clipped by 6 bases and J by 0 bases; unmatched bases: 13.